This T cell receptor (beta chain) was sequenced in a study of blood T cell repertoires in COVID-19. Looking at the study overall: Researchers got acute and convalescent COVID-19 samples from the United States, Italy and Spain. Sample material is recorded as cDNA or gDNA derived from T cells, B-cell-depleted T cells, or PBMCs.

Trimming removed 0 bases at V and 1 base at J, with 10 bases between. CDR1 is SGHRS and CDR2 is YFSETQ in the germline V gene. The CDR3 is made up of 15 amino acids. Authors' methods: Cell counts per sample came from amplifying reference gene primers. Repertoires were generated with immunoSEQ multiplex PCR, while TCRdb's copy carries only in-frame clones and drops some. The V and J calls and clone size were taken over from that table, and D and trimming were inferred from the DNA. Here the sample spans 20,000 to 25,000 clones, around three quarters being singletons. The V and J genes are TRBV5-1 and TRBJ1-2; D might be TRBD1 (5 bases). Source material: peripheral blood. The sequence came from a man in his sixties with active COVID-19. The CDR3 reads CASSLGGGGNYGYTF. CDR3 DNA: TGCGCCAGCAGCTTGGGAGGCGGGGGTAACTATGGCTACACCTTC.